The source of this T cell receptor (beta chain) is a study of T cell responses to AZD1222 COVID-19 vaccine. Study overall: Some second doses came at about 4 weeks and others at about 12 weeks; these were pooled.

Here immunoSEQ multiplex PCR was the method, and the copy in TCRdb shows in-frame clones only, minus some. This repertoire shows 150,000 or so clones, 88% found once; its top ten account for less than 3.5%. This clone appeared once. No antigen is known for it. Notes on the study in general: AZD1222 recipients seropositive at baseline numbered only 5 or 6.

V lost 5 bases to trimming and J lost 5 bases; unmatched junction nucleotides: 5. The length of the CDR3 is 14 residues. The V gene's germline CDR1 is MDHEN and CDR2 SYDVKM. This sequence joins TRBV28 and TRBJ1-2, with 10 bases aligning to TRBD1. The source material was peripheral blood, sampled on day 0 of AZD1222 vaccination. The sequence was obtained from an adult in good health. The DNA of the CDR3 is TGTGCCAGCAGTCCGGGGGACAGGGGTTATGGCTACACCTTC. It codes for CASSPGDRGYGYTF.